The clone carrying this T cell receptor (beta chain) has just one count. This sample is part of a study of blood T cell repertoires in COVID-19. V shed 0 bases and J shed 4 bases, with 13 bases lying between them. Per the germline V gene, CDR1 is SGHRS and CDR2 is YFSETQ. The CDR3 is 16 residues long. Data came from immunoSEQ multiplex PCR; TCRdb stores just in-frame clones and leaves some out. The sample lists over 200,000 clones, 83% occurring once. This receptor was taken from a woman aged 40 to 50 with active or convalescent COVID-19. The chain joins TRBV5-1 to TRBJ2-2, with D possibly matching TRBD2 (6 bases). Sequenced sample: peripheral blood. The CDR3 DNA follows: TGCGCCAGCAGCTTGGTCGGGGGTCGGGCCACCGGGGAGCTGTTTTTT. Its protein is CASSLVGGRATGELFF.